Included here is one T cell receptor (beta chain) sequence, with context. The data are from a study of blood T cell repertoires in COVID-19. Using immunoSEQ multiplex PCR, the repertoire was profiled, and TCRdb retains in-frame clones only, with some absent. Of 110,000 to 150,000 clones listed, about 87% are singletons. Those who participated ranged in age from roughly 18 to 89 years and resided in under 25 US areas. The V end lost 4 bases, the J end lost 6 bases, and 9 bases lay between the germline ends. Looked up from germline, CDR1 is WSHSY and CDR2 is SAAADI. CDR3 size: 13 residues. The source is a man aged 55 to 70 who had recovered from COVID-19. The J gene is TRBJ2-2, the V gene TRBV10-2; D uncertain. The source material was PBMCs or T cells enriched from blood (not recorded which). The CDR3 region has the DNA TGCGCCAGCAGTGTAAGAGGTCCCGGGGAGCTGTTTTTT. This gives the protein CASSVRGPGELFF.